The rows below give T cell receptor beta chains drawn from one sample of a study of blood T cells in healthy people across ages. TCRdb reprocessed the 5' RACE reads via MiXCR and lists one record per CDR3 protein. The table lists around 990,000 distinct CDR3 sequences, around two fifths of them singletons, with roughly 13% in the top ten. Source material: blood. The source is a man younger than 35 in good health. Both conserved end residues are part of each CDR3. The D gene is left open where the match is weak. Clone size is shown for a subset of rows, as once, few, many or a class of expanded clone.

V gene	clone size	D gene	J gene	CDR3 protein	CDR3 DNA
TRBV30	few	TRBD1	TRBJ2-1	CAWSKGQGAYNEQFF	TGTGCCTGGAGTAAGGGACAGGGGGCATACAATGAGCAGTTCTTC
TRBV20-1	many	.	TRBJ1-1	CSASRQDTEAFF	TGCAGTGCTAGTCGGCAGGACACTGAAGCTTTCTTT
TRBV7-9	.	.	TRBJ2-1	CASGFESGEQFF	TGTGCCAGCGGCTTTGAGAGTGGTGAGCAGTTCTTC
TRBV4-3	.	.	TRBJ1-6	CASSRQDENSPLHF	TGCGCCAGCAGCCGGCAGGACGAGAATTCACCCCTCCACTTT
TRBV12-3/TRBV12-4	few	TRBD1	TRBJ2-7	CASSAQGNYEQYF	TGTGCCAGCAGTGCACAGGGGAACTACGAGCAGTACTTC
TRBV7-8	.	.	TRBJ2-7	CASSKIQGREQYF	TGTGCCAGCAGCAAGATACAGGGACGTGAGCAGTACTTC
TRBV12-3/TRBV12-4	.	.	TRBJ2-5	CASSFQESETQYF	TGTGCCAGCAGCTTCCAGGAATCAGAGACCCAGTACTTC
TRBV20-1	.	TRBD1	TRBJ1-5	CSALRDRVTNQPQHF	TGCAGTGCCCTCCGGGACAGGGTTACTAATCAGCCCCAGCATTTT
TRBV5-1	.	.	TRBJ2-1	CASSSTGGKWNEQFF	TGCGCCAGCAGCTCGACTGGCGGGAAGTGGAATGAGCAGTTCTTC
TRBV4-2	.	.	TRBJ1-2	CASSQDVGAGNYGYTF	TGTGCCAGCAGCCAAGACGTTGGGGCCGGAAACTATGGCTACACCTTC
TRBV29-1	.	.	TRBJ1-1	CSVATGETNTEAFF	TGCAGCGTAGCTACGGGGGAGACGAACACTGAAGCTTTCTTT
TRBV4-3	.	TRBD2	TRBJ2-3	CASSQAPLAGAGNTQYF	TGCGCCAGCAGCCAAGCGCCACTAGCGGGAGCGGGGAATACGCAGTATTTT
TRBV18	few	.	TRBJ1-5	CASSPLRGFDQPQHF	TGTGCCAGCTCACCACTCAGGGGATTCGATCAGCCCCAGCATTTT
TRBV7-2	.	.	TRBJ2-7	CASSPTEVNYEQYF	TGTGCCAGCAGCCCAACGGAGGTAAACTACGAGCAGTACTTC
TRBV11-2	.	.	TRBJ2-1	CASSFQANNEQFF	TGTGCCAGCAGCTTTCAGGCGAACAATGAGCAGTTCTTC
TRBV6-1	few	TRBD1	TRBJ1-6	CASSERQGLNSPLHF	TGTGCCAGCAGTGAAAGACAGGGGCTTAATTCACCCCTCCACTTT